A selection of T cell receptor beta chains follows, all from one sample in a study of cytomegalovirus exposure and HLA in healthy donors. Some clones are missing from TCRdb's copy, which holds only in-frame ones; the method was immunoSEQ multiplex PCR. The repertoire holds 90,000 to 150,000 clones, with around 77% as singletons. The sequenced sample consisted of PBMCs. Every receptor here comes from a man between 50 and 59 years old in good health and CMV-seropositive. The CDR3 runs from the conserved cysteine through the conserved F or W. D genes are given only for firm matches. Clone size, where shown, is once, few, many, or a class for clones that have expanded.

D	V	size	J	DNA	CDR3
TRBD1	TRBV7-2	-	TRBJ2-7	TGTGCCAGCAGCGCGGACAGGGGGCCCCCCTACGAGCAGTACTTC	CASSADRGPPYEQYF
TRBD1	TRBV27	-	TRBJ2-2	TGTGCCAGCAGTTTCTCCCCGGGACAGGGGACCACCGGGGAGCTGTTTTTT	CASSFSPGQGTTGELFF
-	TRBV6-5	-	TRBJ2-5	TGTGCCAGCAGACCCGACAGGAGCCCTCGGGAGACCCAGTACTTC	CASRPDRSPRETQYF
TRBD2	TRBV4-2	-	TRBJ2-3	TGTGCCAGCAGCTCCCGACTAGCGGAAAGCACAGATACGCAGTATTTT	CASSSRLAESTDTQYF
TRBD2	TRBV11-2	few	TRBJ2-2	TGTGCCAGCAGCGTGACTAGCGGGAGCCCCGGGGAGCTGTTTTTT	CASSVTSGSPGELFF
TRBD1	TRBV7-9	-	TRBJ2-3	TGTGCCAGCAGGCCGACAGGGATAAGGGGCACAGATACGCAGTATTTT	CASRPTGIRGTDTQYF
TRBD1	TRBV7-9	-	TRBJ1-5	TGTGCCAGCAGCCCTACAGGGGGCGGCGGACAGCCCCAGCATTTT	CASSPTGGGGQPQHF
TRBD1	TRBV11-2	once	TRBJ1-3	TGTGCCAGCAGCACCCGACAGGGGGGCACCATATATTTT	CASSTRQGGTIYF
-	TRBV6-1	-	TRBJ1-4	TGTGCCAGCAACCCGGGACACAGACGTGAAAAACTGTTTTTT	CASNPGHRREKLFF
-	TRBV6-6	few	TRBJ1-6	TGTGCCAGCAGCGGGGGGATCGGTTCACCCCTCCACTTT	CASSGGIGSPLHF
-	TRBV5-1	once	TRBJ1-4	TGCGCCAGCAGCCCTACAGGTTCGACTAATGAAAAACTGTTTTTT	CASSPTGSTNEKLFF
-	TRBV28	-	TRBJ2-5	TGTGCCAGCAGTATACAGGGTGTGGAGACCCAGTACTTC	CASSIQGVETQYF
-	TRBV18	-	TRBJ1-1	TGTGCCAGCTCACCACCGCAGCCAGGGCAGAACACTGAAGCTTTCTTT	CASSPPQPGQNTEAFF
TRBD2	TRBV2	-	TRBJ2-3	TGTGCCAGCAGTGAACATCTAGCGGGGAGTGCGCAGTATTTT	CASSEHLAGSAQYF
TRBD1	TRBV7-9	-	TRBJ2-7	TGTGCCAGCAGGATGGGACAGGGGAACGAGCAGTACTTC	CASRMGQGNEQYF
TRBD2	TRBV7-9	-	TRBJ2-1	TGTGCCAGCAGCCCAGGACTAGCGGGAGTCAATGAGCAGTTCTTC	CASSPGLAGVNEQFF
TRBD1	TRBV11-3	-	TRBJ2-3	TGTGCCAGCAGCCGACAGGGGGATACGCAGTATTTT	CASSRQGDTQYF
-	TRBV5-6	-	TRBJ2-3	TGTGCCAGCAGTCTCTTAGCGAGGGATACGCAGTATTTT	CASSLLARDTQYF
-	TRBV10-2	few	TRBJ1-2	TGCGCCACTTACAGGGAGGGTGGCTACACCTTC	CATYREGGYTF
TRBD2	TRBV28	-	TRBJ2-2	TGTGCCAGCAGTTTTACCCTGGAGGGAGGGAAATCGCCCACCGGGGAGCTGTTTTTT	CASSFTLEGGKSPTGELFF
TRBD1	TRBV19	-	TRBJ1-4	TGTGCCAGTAGCCCCCCGGGACAGGGCGGAAAACTGTTTTTT	CASSPPGQGGKLFF
TRBD1	TRBV5-6	-	TRBJ2-5	TGTGCCAGCAGCTCACCGGGACAGGGGAGGGAAGAGACCCAGTACTTC	CASSSPGQGREETQYF
-	TRBV29-1	-	TRBJ2-2	TGCAGCGTTCGGCAGGGCGGAAACACCGGGGAGCTGTTTTTT	CSVRQGGNTGELFF
-	TRBV5-4	-	TRBJ2-7	TGTGCCAGCAGCTTGGGACAGTCCTACGAGCAGTACTTC	CASSLGQSYEQYF
-	TRBV25-1	few	TRBJ1-1	TGTGCCAGCAAGGGGGTCCCTCGAACTGAAGCTTTCTTT	CASKGVPRTEAFF
TRBD1	TRBV18	-	TRBJ1-5	TGTGCCAGCGGGGGACAGGGGCATCAGCCCCAGCATTTT	CASGGQGHQPQHF
-	TRBV18	-	TRBJ2-5	TGTGCCAGCTCACCTATGGAGACCCAGTACTTC	CASSPMETQYF
-	TRBV7-9	once	TRBJ1-1	TGTGCCAGCATCACACAGGGATATATGAACACTGAAGCTTTCTTT	CASITQGYMNTEAFF
-	TRBV2	-	TRBJ2-5	TGTGCCAGCAGCAAAGGCCTGGCTAGCGCGAGCGAGACCCAGTACTTC	CASSKGLASASETQYF